These 7 T cell receptor beta chains were all obtained from the same sample, sequenced in a study of regulatory T cells in long-lasting Graves disease. Building the TCR beta libraries relied on iRepertoire HTBI primers, and CDR3 regions underwent Arm-PCR. TCRdb redid the calling of the multiplex PCR reads with MiXCR, one entry per CDR3 protein. The sample carries roughly 400,000 distinct CDR3 sequences, roughly a fifth recorded once. Time point reported: persistent/refractory GD, antithyroid drugs over 5 years with positive TRAb. After RNA was extracted from PBMCs, the TCR library was made from it. The sample in question was peripheral blood mononuclear cells (PBMCs), obtained when the disease was refractory, from a patient treated with antithyroid drugs. These receptors were obtained from a female donor with Graves disease.

This clonotype was counted at least ten times. For the CDR3, the DNA is TGTGCCAGCAGTTTACGGGACCTTTCCGCTATGAACACTGAAGCTTTCTTT. This translates into CASSLRDLSAMNTEAFF. The gene calls are TRBV28 and TRBJ1-1; the D gene is possibly TRBD1 (5 bases). The germline V gene has CDR1 MDHEN and CDR2 SYDVKM. Between the trimmed V and J ends, which lost 2 bases and 0 bases, there was a span of 16 bases. The CDR3 is 17 residues long.

This clonotype has a count of ten or more. The chain uses TRBV3-1 and TRBJ1-1; 8 bases fit TRBD1. The V and J ends lost 4 bases and 0 bases, in that order; junction bases with no gene match: 4. Germline CDR1 and CDR2: LGHDT and YNNKEL (reference sequence). The CDR3 extends over 15 amino acids. The CDR3 DNA is TGTGCCAGCAGCCGTCCGACAGGGGTGAACACTGAAGCTTTCTTT. Amino acids: CASSRPTGVNTEAFF.

In its sample, this clonotype was seen many times. The chain uses TRBV27 and TRBJ1-2, with D hard to call. Germline V CDR1 and CDR2: MNHEY, SMNVEV (reference sequence). The CDR3 is made up of 15 amino acids. Trimming stripped 1 base from V and 0 bases from J, with 9 bases between. The CDR3 loop is CASSLYSGPNYGYTF. The CDR3 DNA reads as TGTGCCAGCAGTTTATACTCAGGACCTAACTATGGCTACACCTTC.

Points on this clonotype: This may be a read error: a much more frequent sequence differs by one nucleotide. The gene calls are TRBV12-3 or TRBV12-4 and TRBJ2-2; 14 nucleotides match TRBD2. V was pared by 6 bases and J by 4 bases, with 10 bases of the junction left unmatched. CDR3 length: 18 residues. The CDR3 bases are TGTGCCAGCAGCGAAAGGGGACTAGCGGGAGTCATCACCGGGGAGCTGTTTTTT. Translating gives CASSERGLAGVITGELFF.

Here the CDR3 reads CASSPRTGGLVDGYTF. The CDR3 bases are TGTGCCAGCAGCCCGAGGACAGGGGGCTTAGTAGATGGCTACACCTTC. The V call is TRBV7-9, the J call TRBJ1-2, with 11 bases fitting TRBD1. Germline V gene lookup returns CDR1 SEHNR and CDR2 FQNEAQ (reference sequence). CDR3 size: 16 residues. Trimming removed 5 bases from V and 6 bases from J; junction bases left unmatched: 11.

The rearrangement links TRBV19 to TRBJ2-1, with D hard to call. Trimming took off 7 bases at V and 0 bases at J, with 10 bases between the two ends. Per the germline V gene, CDR1 is LNHDA and CDR2 is SQIVND (reference sequence). This CDR3 has 14 amino acids. The CDR3 loop reads CASTSRSSYNEQFF. The CDR3 DNA is TGTGCCAGTACCTCGCGGAGCTCCTACAATGAGCAGTTCTTC. Drawing the rest from reference TRBV19 and TRBJ2-1, the complete variable domain is DGGITQSPKYLFRKEGQNVTLSCEQNLNHDAMYWYRQDPGQGLRLIYYSQIVNDFQKGDIAEGYSVSREKKESFPLTVTSAQKNPTAFYLCASTSRSSYNEQFFGPGTRLTVL.

A remark on this clonotype: Sequence at one end of the junction differs from germline and may be a read error. The chain has TRBV6-2 or TRBV6-3 and TRBJ2-7; TRBD2 agrees at 8 bases. The CDR3 runs 19 residues. From germline, CDR1 is MNHEY and CDR2 SVGEGT. The CDR3 is CASSDSGTWDRGVAGEQYF. The CDR3 DNA follows: TGTGCCAGCAGTGACTCGGGGACATGGGACCGGGGGGTAGCGGGGGAGCAGTACTTC.